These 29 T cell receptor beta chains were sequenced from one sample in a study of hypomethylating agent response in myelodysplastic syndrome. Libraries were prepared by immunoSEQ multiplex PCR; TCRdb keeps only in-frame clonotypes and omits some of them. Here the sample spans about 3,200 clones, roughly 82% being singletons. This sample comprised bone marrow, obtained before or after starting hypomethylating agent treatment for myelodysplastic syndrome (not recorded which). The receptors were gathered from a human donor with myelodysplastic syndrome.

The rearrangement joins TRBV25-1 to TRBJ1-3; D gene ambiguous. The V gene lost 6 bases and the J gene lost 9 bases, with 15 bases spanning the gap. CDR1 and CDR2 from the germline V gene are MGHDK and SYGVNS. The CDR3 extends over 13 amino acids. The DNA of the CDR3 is TGTGCCAGCAGCAAAAAGGAGCAGTCCACCATATATTTT. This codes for CASSKKEQSTIYF.

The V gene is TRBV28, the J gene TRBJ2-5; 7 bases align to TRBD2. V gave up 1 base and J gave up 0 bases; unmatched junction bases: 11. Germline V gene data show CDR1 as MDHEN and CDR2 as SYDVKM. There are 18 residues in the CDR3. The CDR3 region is CASSLFVGASGYQETQYF. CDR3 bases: TGTGCCAGCAGTTTATTTGTCGGGGCTAGCGGATACCAAGAGACCCAGTACTTC.

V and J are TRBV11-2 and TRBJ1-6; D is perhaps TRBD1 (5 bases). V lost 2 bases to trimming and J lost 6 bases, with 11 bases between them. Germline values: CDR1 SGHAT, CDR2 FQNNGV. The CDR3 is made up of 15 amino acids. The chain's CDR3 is CASSLRGRGNSPLHF. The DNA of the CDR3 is TGTGCCAGCAGCTTACGGGGAAGGGGTAATTCACCCCTCCACTTT.

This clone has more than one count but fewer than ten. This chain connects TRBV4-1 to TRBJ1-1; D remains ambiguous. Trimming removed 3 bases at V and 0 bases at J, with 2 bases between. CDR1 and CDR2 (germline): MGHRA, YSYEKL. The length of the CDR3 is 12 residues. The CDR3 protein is CASSQMNTEAFF. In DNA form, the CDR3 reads TGCGCCAGCAGCCAGATGAACACTGAAGCTTTCTTT.

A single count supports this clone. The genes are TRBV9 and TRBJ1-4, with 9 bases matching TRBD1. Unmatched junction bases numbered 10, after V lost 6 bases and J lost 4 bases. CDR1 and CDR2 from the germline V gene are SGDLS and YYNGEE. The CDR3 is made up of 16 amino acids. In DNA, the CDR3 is TGTGCCAGCACCAATTTTCCGGGACAGGGTAATGAAAAACTGTTTTTT. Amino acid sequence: CASTNFPGQGNEKLFF.

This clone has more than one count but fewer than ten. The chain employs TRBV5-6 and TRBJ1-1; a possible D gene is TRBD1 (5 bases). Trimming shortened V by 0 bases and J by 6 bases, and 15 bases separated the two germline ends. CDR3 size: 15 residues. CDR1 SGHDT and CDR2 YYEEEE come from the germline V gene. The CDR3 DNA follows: TGTGCCAGCAGCTTGGGAACAGGCGGATTCGCTGAAGCTTTCTTT. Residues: CASSLGTGGFAEAFF.

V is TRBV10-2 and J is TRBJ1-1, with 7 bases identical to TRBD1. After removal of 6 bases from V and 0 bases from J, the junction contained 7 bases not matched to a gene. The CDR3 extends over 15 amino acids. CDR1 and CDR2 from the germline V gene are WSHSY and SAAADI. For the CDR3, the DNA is TGCGCCAGCAGAATAACAGGGGATTTGAACACTGAAGCTTTCTTT. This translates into CASRITGDLNTEAFF.

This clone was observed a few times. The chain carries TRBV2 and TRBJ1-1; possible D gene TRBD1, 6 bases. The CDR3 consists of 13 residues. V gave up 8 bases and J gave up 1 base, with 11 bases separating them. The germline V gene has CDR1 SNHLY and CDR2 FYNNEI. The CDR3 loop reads CASGQQGNTEAFF. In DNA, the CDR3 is TGTGCCAGCGGACAGCAGGGGAACACTGAAGCTTTCTTT.

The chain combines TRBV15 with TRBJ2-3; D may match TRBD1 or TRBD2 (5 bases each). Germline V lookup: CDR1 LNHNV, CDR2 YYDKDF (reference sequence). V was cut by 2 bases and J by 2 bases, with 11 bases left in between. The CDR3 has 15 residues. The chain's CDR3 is CATSRQGGLTDTQYF. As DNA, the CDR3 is TGTGCCACCAGCAGACAGGGCGGGCTCACAGATACGCAGTATTTT.

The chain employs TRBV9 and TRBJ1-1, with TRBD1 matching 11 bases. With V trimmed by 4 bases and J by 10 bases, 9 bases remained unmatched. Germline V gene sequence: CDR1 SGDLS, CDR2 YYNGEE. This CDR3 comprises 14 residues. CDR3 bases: TGTGCCAGCAGCTCTCGTAGGACAGGGGGCGCAGCTTTCTTT. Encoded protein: CASSSRRTGGAAFF. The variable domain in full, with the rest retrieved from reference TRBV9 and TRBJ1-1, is DSGVTQTPKHLITATGQRVTLRCSPRSGDLSVYWYQQSLDQGLQFLIQYYNGEERAKGNILERFSAQQFPDLHSELNLSSLELGDSALYFCASSSRRTGGAAFFGQGTRLTVV.

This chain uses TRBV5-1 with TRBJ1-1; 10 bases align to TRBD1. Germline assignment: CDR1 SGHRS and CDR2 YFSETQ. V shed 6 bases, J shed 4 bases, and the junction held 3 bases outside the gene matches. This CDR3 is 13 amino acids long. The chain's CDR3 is CASIRTGGTEAFF. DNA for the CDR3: TGCGCCAGCATACGGACAGGGGGCACTGAAGCTTTCTTT.

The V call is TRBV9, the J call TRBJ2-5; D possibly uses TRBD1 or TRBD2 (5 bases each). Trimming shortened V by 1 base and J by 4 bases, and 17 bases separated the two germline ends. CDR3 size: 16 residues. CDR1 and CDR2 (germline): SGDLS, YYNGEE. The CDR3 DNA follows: TGTGCCAGCAGCGTAAACGGCCGAGGGGATGGAGAGACCCAGTACTTC. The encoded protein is CASSVNGRGDGETQYF.

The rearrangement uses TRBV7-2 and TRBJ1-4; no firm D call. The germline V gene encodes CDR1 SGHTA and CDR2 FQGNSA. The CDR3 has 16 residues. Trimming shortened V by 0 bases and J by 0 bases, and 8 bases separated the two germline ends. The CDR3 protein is CASSLAGRATNEKLFF. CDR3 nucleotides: TGTGCCAGCAGCTTAGCTGGGCGGGCAACTAATGAAAAACTGTTTTTT.

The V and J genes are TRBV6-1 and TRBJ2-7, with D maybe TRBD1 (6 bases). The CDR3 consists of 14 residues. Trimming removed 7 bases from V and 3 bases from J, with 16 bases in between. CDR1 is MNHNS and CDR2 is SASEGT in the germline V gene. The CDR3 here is CASIGTRVDYEQYF. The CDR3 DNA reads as TGTGCCAGCATCGGGACAAGGGTAGACTACGAGCAGTACTTC.

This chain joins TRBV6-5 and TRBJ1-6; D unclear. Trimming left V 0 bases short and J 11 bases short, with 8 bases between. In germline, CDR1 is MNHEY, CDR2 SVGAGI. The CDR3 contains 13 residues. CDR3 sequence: CASSYSRRPPLHF. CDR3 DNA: TGTGCCAGCAGTTACTCTCGTAGGCCACCCCTCCACTTT.

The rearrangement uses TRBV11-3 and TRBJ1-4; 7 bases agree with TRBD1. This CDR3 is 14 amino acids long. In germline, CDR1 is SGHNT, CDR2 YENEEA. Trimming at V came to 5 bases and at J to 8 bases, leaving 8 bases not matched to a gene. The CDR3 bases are TGTGCCAGCAGCCCCGGGACAGTTGGGGAAAAACTGTTTTTT. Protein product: CASSPGTVGEKLFF.

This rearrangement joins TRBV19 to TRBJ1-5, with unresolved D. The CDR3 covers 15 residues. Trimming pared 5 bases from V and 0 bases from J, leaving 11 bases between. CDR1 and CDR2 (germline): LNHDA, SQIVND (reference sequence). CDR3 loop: CASSAAKNSNQPQHF. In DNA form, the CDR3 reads TGTGCCAGTAGTGCCGCCAAGAATAGCAATCAGCCCCAGCATTTT.

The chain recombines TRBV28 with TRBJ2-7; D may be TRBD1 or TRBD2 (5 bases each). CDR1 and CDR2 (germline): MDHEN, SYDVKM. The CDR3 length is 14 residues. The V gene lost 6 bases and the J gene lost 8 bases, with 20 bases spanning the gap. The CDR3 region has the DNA TGTGCCAGCAGCCCCCCCGGGGACGTAAAGAAGCAGTACTTC. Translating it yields CASSPPGDVKKQYF.

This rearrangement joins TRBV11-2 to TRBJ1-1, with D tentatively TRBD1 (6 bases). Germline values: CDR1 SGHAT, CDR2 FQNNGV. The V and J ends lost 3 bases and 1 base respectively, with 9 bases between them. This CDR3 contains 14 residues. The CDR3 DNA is TGTGCCAGCAGCTTCGGGACAACGAACACTGAAGCTTTCTTT. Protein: CASSFGTTNTEAFF.

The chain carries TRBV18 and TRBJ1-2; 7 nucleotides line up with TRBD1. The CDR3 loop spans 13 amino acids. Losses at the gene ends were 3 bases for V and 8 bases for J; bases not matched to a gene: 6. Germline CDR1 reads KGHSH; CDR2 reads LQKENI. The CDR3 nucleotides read TGTGCCAGCTCACCCACAGGGGCCGAGGGCTACACCTTC. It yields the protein CASSPTGAEGYTF.

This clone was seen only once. The CDR3 DNA is TGCGCCAGCAGCCAACCCGGGACAGGGGATCAAGAGACCCAGTACTTC. Its translation: CASSQPGTGDQETQYF. V usage is TRBV4-1 and J usage is TRBJ2-5, with 10 positions matching TRBD1. CDR3 length: 16 amino acids. From germline, CDR1 is MGHRA and CDR2 YSYEKL. The V and J ends lost 2 bases and 2 bases, in that order; junction bases with no gene match: 5.

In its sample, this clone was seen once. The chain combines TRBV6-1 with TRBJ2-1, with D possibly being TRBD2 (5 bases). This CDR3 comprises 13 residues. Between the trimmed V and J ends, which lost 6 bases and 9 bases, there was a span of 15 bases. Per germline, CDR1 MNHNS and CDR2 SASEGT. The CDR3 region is CASRYVEGSEQFF. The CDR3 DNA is TGTGCCAGCAGGTACGTCGAGGGCAGTGAGCAGTTCTTC.

CDR3 protein: CASSYSSEFYEQYF. The CDR3 DNA sequence: TGTGCCAGCAGTTACTCATCAGAATTCTACGAGCAGTACTTC. The chain links TRBV6-5 to TRBJ2-5; unclear D gene. The J call is in doubt because the DNA end fits TRBJ2-7 better. The length of the CDR3 is 14 residues. The germline V gene encodes CDR1 MNHEY and CDR2 SVGAGI.

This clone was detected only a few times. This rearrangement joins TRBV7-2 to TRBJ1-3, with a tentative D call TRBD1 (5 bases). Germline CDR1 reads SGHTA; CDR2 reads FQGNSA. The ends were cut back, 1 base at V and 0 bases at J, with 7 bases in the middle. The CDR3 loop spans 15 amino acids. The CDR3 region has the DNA TGTGCCAGCAGCTTAGGACAGCTCTCTGGAAACACCATATATTTT. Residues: CASSLGQLSGNTIYF.

In DNA, the CDR3 is TGTGCCAGCAGTGGACCTCTGAAAAACACAGATACGCAGTATTTT. Amino acids: CASSGPLKNTDTQYF. The V call is TRBV2, the J call TRBJ2-3; D call uncertain. V lost 4 bases, J lost 2 bases, and 13 bases lay in between. CDR1 and CDR2 from the germline V gene are SNHLY and FYNNEI. There are 15 residues in the CDR3.

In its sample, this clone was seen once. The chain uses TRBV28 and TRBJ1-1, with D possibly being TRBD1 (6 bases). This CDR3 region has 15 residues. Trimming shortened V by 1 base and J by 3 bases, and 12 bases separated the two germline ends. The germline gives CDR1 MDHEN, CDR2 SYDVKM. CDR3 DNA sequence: TGTGCCAGCAGTTTATTGGGGGGCTGGGACACTGAAGCTTTCTTT. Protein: CASSLLGGWDTEAFF.

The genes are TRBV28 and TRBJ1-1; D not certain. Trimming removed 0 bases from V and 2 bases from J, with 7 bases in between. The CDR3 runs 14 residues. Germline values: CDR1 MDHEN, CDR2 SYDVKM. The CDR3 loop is CASSLWQFNTEAFF. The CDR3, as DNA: TGTGCCAGCAGTTTATGGCAGTTTAACACTGAAGCTTTCTTT.

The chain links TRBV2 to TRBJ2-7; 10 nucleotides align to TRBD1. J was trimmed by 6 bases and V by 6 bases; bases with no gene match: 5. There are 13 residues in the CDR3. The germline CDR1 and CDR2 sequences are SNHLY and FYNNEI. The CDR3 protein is CASSRDRGGEQYF. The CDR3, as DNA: TGTGCCAGCAGCCGGGACAGGGGAGGCGAGCAGTACTTC.

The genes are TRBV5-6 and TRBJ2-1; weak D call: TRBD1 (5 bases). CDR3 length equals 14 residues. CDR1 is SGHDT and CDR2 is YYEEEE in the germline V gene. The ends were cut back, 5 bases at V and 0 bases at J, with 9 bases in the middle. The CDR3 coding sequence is TGTGCCAGCAGTCCAGGGATCTCCTACAATGAGCAGTTCTTC. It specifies CASSPGISYNEQFF.